This T cell receptor (beta chain) was sequenced for a study of cytomegalovirus exposure and HLA in healthy donors. Overall study: Ancestry clustering placed 70% to 85% of under 450 genotyped donors in the Caucasian-associated cluster. Regarding the study as a whole: Listed as cytomegalovirus-associated were 164 TCR beta chains. Relative to the approximately 700-donor mean, N-insertions were reportedly fewer in an Asian-associated ancestry cluster in a later analysis. A later analysis linked a missense variant in DCLRE1C to the trimming of TCR beta V and J genes.

Trimming pared 5 bases from V and 2 bases from J, leaving 14 bases between. The CDR3 spans 15 residues. Germline CDR1 and CDR2: MGHRA and YSYEKL. Amplification used 60 Vbeta primers and 13 Jbeta primers. TCRdb's copy holds only in-frame clones and misses some; the assay was immunoSEQ multiplex PCR. The sample lists about 120,000 clones, 75% to 80% seen once, with roughly 3.1% in the top ten. In its sample, this clone was seen once. Its cognate antigen is unknown. The origin of this receptor is a woman aged 25 to 39 in good health and CMV-seropositive. The chain recombines TRBV4-1 with TRBJ2-3, with D possibly matching TRBD1 (7 bases). Sequencing was performed on PBMCs. This CDR3 is CASSDQGGVTDTQYF. DNA for the CDR3: TGCGCCAGCAGCGACCAGGGGGGCGTCACAGATACGCAGTATTTT.